Following are 15 T cell receptor beta chains from one sample sequenced in a study of blood T cell repertoires in COVID-19. Profiled with immunoSEQ multiplex PCR; TCRdb holds only in-frame clones, not every one. The sample lists approximately 200,000 clones, 85% occurring once. Sequencing used PBMCs or T cells enriched from blood (not recorded which). These receptors all come from a middle-aged man who had recovered from COVID-19.

This chain joins TRBV10-3 and TRBJ2-1; 9 bases line up with TRBD1. J was trimmed by 6 bases and V by 5 bases; bases with no gene match: 2. The CDR3 extends over 13 amino acids. Per the germline V gene, CDR1 is ENHRY and CDR2 is SYGVKD. This chain's CDR3 is CAISWGQGNEQFF. CDR3 DNA sequence: TGTGCCATCAGTTGGGGACAGGGCAATGAGCAGTTCTTC.

The chain joins TRBV9 to TRBJ2-1; D gene ambiguous. Germline CDR1 reads SGDLS; CDR2 reads YYNGEE. Between the trimmed V and J ends, which lost 2 bases and 7 bases, there was a span of 7 bases. CDR3 length equals 12 residues. CDR3 in amino acids: CASSVYPNEQFF. The CDR3 DNA sequence: TGTGCCAGCAGCGTCTACCCGAATGAGCAGTTCTTC.

On this clone itself: A read error may produce the germline difference seen at one junction end. This sequence joins TRBV11-3 and TRBJ2-5; 9 bases map to TRBD1. Germline-derived CDR1 and CDR2 are SGHNT and YENEEA. The CDR3 consists of 15 residues. CDR3 protein: CASSLPGQGWETQYF. CDR3 nucleotide sequence: TGTGCCAGCAGCTTACCGGGACAGGGTTGGGAGACCCAATACTTC.

This clone occurred once. This sequence joins TRBV5-6 and TRBJ1-5; no firm D call. This CDR3 contains 15 residues. CDR1 is SGHDT, CDR2 YYEEEE, per germline. V shed 4 bases and J shed 7 bases, with 18 bases lying between them. This CDR3 is CASSLNPGGGQPQHF. In nucleotides, the CDR3 is TGTGCCAGCAGCCTAAACCCGGGAGGCGGGCAGCCCCAGCATTTT.

This clone was detected only a few times. CDR3 in DNA: TGCAGTGCTAGTGCAGGGGCCATTCCCTCTGGAAACACCATATATTTT. The encoded protein is CSASAGAIPSGNTIYF. V gene TRBV20-1 combines with J gene TRBJ1-3; the D gene is possibly TRBD1 (6 bases). This CDR3 has 16 residues. Germline loops: CDR1 DFQATT, CDR2 SNEGSKA (reference sequence). The V and J ends lost 3 bases and 0 bases respectively, with 15 bases between them.

The gene calls are TRBV24-1 and TRBJ2-1; 8 bases map to TRBD2. J was trimmed by 2 bases and V by 6 bases; bases with no gene match: 2. This CDR3 is built from 14 residues. Germline CDR1 reads KGHDR; CDR2 reads SFDVKD. Here the CDR3 DNA reads TGTGCCACCAGTCCAGCGGGAGCCTACAATGAGCAGTTCTTC. It yields the protein CATSPAGAYNEQFF.

The J gene is TRBJ2-5, the V gene TRBV7-9, with 8 bases identical to TRBD2. This CDR3 contains 16 residues. Germline V gene lookup returns CDR1 SEHNR and CDR2 FQNEAQ (reference sequence). Trimming cost V 5 bases and J 5 bases; bases outside gene matches: 13. The CDR3 bases are TGTGCCAGCAGCCTGAGTACGGGAGGGCTGGGGGAGACCCAGTACTTC. Amino acid sequence: CASSLSTGGLGETQYF.

The J gene is TRBJ1-1, the V gene TRBV6-5; a weak D match, TRBD1 (5 bases). The CDR3 loop spans 14 amino acids. V shed 5 bases and J shed 6 bases, with 16 bases lying between them. Germline assignment: CDR1 MNHEY and CDR2 SVGAGI. The CDR3 DNA sequence: TGTGCCAGCAGTATCGGACTGCGGGGCTCTGAAGCTTTCTTT. Its translation: CASSIGLRGSEAFF.

This rearrangement joins TRBV6-8 to TRBJ2-1; 8 nucleotides agree with TRBD2. Per germline, CDR1 MNHGY and CDR2 SAAAGT. CDR3 length: 17 residues. V trimming: 6 bases; J trimming: 1 base; junction bases outside the gene matches: 11. CDR3 sequence: CASRFSTSARSYNEQFF. As DNA, the CDR3 is TGTGCCAGCAGATTCTCGACTAGCGCCCGATCCTACAATGAGCAGTTCTTC.

The chain carries TRBV27 and TRBJ2-7; possibly TRBD1 for D (5 bases). The CDR3 has 14 amino acids. Germline V CDR1 and CDR2: MNHEY, SMNVEV (reference sequence). V lost 5 bases and J lost 0, with 11 bases in between. Here the CDR3 reads CASSPRQYSYEQYF. CDR3 bases: TGTGCCAGCAGTCCTCGACAGTACTCCTACGAGCAGTACTTC.

This clone was counted once. This chain uses TRBV11-3 with TRBJ2-2; D not resolved. The CDR3 spans 15 residues. CDR1 and CDR2 from the germline V gene are SGHNT and YENEEA. V was clipped by 6 bases and J by 0 bases, with 11 bases between them. Here the CDR3 DNA reads TGTGCCAGCAGTTCAACAGACCCGAACACCGGGGAGCTGTTTTTT. This translates into CASSSTDPNTGELFF.

The chain couples TRBV10-3 to TRBJ2-1; no firm D call. The CDR3 runs to 15 residues. V dropped 2 bases and J dropped 10 bases, with 18 bases sitting between them. Germline V lookup: CDR1 ENHRY, CDR2 SYGVKD. The CDR3 DNA reads as TGTGCCATCAGTGAGACACTACGGCGGTCGGAGGAGCAGTTCTTC. This encodes CAISETLRRSEEQFF.

The J gene is TRBJ1-3, the V gene TRBV5-4; D gene ambiguous. The V gene lost 4 bases and the J gene lost 3 bases, with 8 bases spanning the gap. Germline V gene data show CDR1 as SGHNT and CDR2 as YYREEE (reference sequence). The CDR3 covers 13 residues. The CDR3 bases are TGTGCCAGCAGCCCTCACTTTGGAAACACCATATATTTT. Amino acids: CASSPHFGNTIYF.

The sample holds a few counts of this clone. The rearrangement links TRBV4-3 to TRBJ2-7; 7 bases map to TRBD1. The ends lost 2 bases at V and 0 bases at J; junction bases unmatched: 4. CDR1 is LGHNA and CDR2 is YSLEER in the germline V gene. This CDR3 contains 15 residues. The CDR3 DNA follows: TGCGCCAGCAGCCAAACGACAGGGTCCTCCTACGAGCAGTACTTC. Its translation: CASSQTTGSSYEQYF.

The chain links TRBV4-1 to TRBJ2-7, with 7 bases that match TRBD2. The length of the CDR3 is 17 residues. The ends lost 0 bases at V and 5 bases at J; junction bases unmatched: 13. The germline gives CDR1 MGHRA, CDR2 YSYEKL. CDR3 sequence (DNA): TGCGCCAGCAGCCAAGAGGCGGGGGTAGGTTTGGTTGACGAGCAGTACTTC. Translation gives CASSQEAGVGLVDEQYF.